Detailed here is one T cell receptor (beta chain). The target antigen is unknown. Germline CDR1 MNHEY, CDR2 SMNVEV (reference sequence). The CDR3 totals 14 residues. The V and J ends lost 1 base and 2 bases respectively, with 9 bases between them. The treatment here: oral pan-JAK inhibitor, 5-10 mg twice daily. Obtained from alopecia areata patients were lesional scalp punch biopsies along with peripheral blood. This record comes from a study of CD8+ T cells in alopecia areata. Extracted RNA was reverse transcribed into cDNA, the sequencing template. Repertoires were generated with immunoSEQ multiplex PCR, while TCRdb's copy carries only in-frame clones and drops some. The repertoire holds some 99,000 clones, with 60% to 65% as singletons. Broader study findings: Researchers reported that TCR sharing among patients proved less clear than in mice, possibly HLA-linked.

The input for sequencing was CD8+ T cells sorted from blood, taken at week 4, from a patient treated with tofacitinib. The chain uses TRBV27 and TRBJ2-7, with TRBD1 as a possible D gene (6 bases). The TCR originated in a human donor with alopecia areata. The CDR3 spells CASSLWGPAYEQYF. CDR3 nucleotide sequence: TGTGCCAGCAGTTTATGGGGGCCAGCCTACGAGCAGTACTTC.